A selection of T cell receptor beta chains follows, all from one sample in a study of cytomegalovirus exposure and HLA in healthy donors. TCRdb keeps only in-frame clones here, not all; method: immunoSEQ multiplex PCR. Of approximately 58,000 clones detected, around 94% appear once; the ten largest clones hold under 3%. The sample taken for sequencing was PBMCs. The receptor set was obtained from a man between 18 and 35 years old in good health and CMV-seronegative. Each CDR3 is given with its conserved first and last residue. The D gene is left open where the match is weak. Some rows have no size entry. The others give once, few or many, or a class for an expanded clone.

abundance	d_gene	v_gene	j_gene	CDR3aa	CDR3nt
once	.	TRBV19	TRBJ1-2	CASSIQEGAGYTF	TGTGCCAGTAGTATTCAGGAAGGGGCTGGCTACACCTTC
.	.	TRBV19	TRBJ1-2	CASSIGWAGVYGYTF	TGTGCCAGTAGTATAGGCTGGGCAGGGGTCTATGGCTACACCTTC
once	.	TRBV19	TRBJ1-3	CASSETPGNTIYF	TGTGCCAGTAGTGAAACACCGGGAAACACCATATATTTT
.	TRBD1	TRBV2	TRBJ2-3	CAREQGSRTDTQYF	TGTGCCAGAGAACAGGGGAGTAGGACAGATACGCAGTATTTT
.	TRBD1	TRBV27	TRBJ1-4	CASSLTGQRNEKLFF	TGTGCCAGCAGTTTAACGGGACAGCGAAATGAAAAACTGTTTTTT
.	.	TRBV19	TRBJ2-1	CASSMYSGLGEYNEQFF	TGTGCCAGTAGTATGTACAGCGGGCTGGGGGAATACAATGAGCAGTTCTTC
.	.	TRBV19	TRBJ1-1	CASSIGAGANTEAFF	TGTGCCAGTAGTATAGGTGCAGGGGCGAACACTGAAGCTTTCTTT
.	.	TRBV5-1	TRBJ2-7	CASSQVTGSYEQYF	TGCGCCAGCAGCCAAGTAACGGGCTCCTACGAGCAGTACTTC
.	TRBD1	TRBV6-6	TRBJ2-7	CASSNRDRFYEQYF	TGTGCCAGCAGTAACCGGGACAGGTTCTACGAGCAGTACTTC
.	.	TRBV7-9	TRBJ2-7	CASSPEGLEKEQYF	TGTGCCAGCAGCCCTGAGGGACTCGAGAAAGAGCAGTACTTC
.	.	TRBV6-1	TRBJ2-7	CASDPRDSDEQYF	TGTGCCAGCGACCCCCGGGATAGCGACGAGCAGTACTTC
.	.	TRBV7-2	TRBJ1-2	CASSLGGPRQSLNYGYTF	TGTGCCAGCAGCTTAGGGGGCCCCCGACAGAGTCTTAACTATGGCTACACCTTC
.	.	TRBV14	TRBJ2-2	CASNHGRSRAGGELFF	TGTGCCAGCAACCACGGGAGAAGCAGGGCGGGCGGGGAGCTGTTTTTT
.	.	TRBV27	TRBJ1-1	CASSHDSGTEAFF	TGTGCCAGCAGTCACGACTCCGGGACTGAAGCTTTCTTT
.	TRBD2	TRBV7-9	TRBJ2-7	CASSRGLAGPYEQYF	TGTGCCAGCAGCCGGGGACTAGCTGGTCCCTACGAGCAGTACTTC
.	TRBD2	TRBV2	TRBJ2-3	CASSAREGADTQYF	TGTGCCAGCAGTGCCCGGGAGGGGGCAGATACGCAGTATTTT
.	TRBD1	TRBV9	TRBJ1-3	CASSASGGSGNTIYF	TGTGCCAGCAGCGCTTCAGGGGGCAGTGGAAACACCATATATTTT
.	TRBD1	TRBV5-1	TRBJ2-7	CASSYDRGQGYEQYF	TGCGCCAGCAGCTACGACAGGGGGCAGGGCTACGAGCAGTACTTC
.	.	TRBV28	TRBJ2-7	CASSSVEQYF	TGTGCCAGCAGTTCCGTCGAGCAGTACTTC
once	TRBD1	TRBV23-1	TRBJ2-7	CASWTGGSAEQYF	TGCGCCAGCTGGACAGGCGGTTCTGCCGAGCAGTACTTC
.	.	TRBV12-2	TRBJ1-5	CASRLGKKLGDSNQPQHF	TGTGCAAGTCGCTTAGGTAAGAAACTCGGGGATAGCAATCAGCCCCAGCATTTT
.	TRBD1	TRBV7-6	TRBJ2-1	CASSSGQGGFNEQFF	TGTGCCAGCAGCTCCGGACAGGGGGGTTTCAATGAGCAGTTCTTC
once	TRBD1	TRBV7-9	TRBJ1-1	CASSFPGTGGGGIGAFF	TGTGCCAGCAGCTTCCCCGGGACAGGAGGGGGAGGTATCGGAGCTTTCTTT
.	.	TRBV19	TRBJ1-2	CASSRQDNYGYTF	TGTGCCAGTAGTAGACAGGACAACTATGGCTACACCTTC
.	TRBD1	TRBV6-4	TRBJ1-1	CASTDGGQGPLAEAFF	TGTGCCAGCACTGATGGAGGACAGGGGCCCCTCGCTGAAGCTTTCTTT
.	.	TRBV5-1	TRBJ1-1	CASSLLGGDTEAFF	TGCGCCAGCAGCTTATTGGGGGGTGACACTGAAGCTTTCTTT
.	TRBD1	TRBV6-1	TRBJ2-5	CASSAGTAQETQYF	TGTGCCAGCAGTGCCGGGACAGCCCAAGAGACCCAGTACTTC
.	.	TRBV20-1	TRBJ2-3	CSAVPNTQYF	TGCAGTGCCGTCCCTAATACGCAGTATTTT
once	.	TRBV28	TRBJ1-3	CASSSPGSGGLGNTIYF	TGTGCCAGCAGTTCTCCGGGATCCGGGGGGTTAGGAAACACCATATATTTT
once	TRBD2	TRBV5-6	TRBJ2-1	CASSLPFGLAGNNEQFF	TGTGCCAGCAGCTTGCCCTTCGGGCTAGCGGGTAACAATGAGCAGTTCTTC
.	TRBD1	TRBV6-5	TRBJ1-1	CASSYRGRGDTEAFF	TGTGCCAGCAGTTATAGGGGGCGCGGGGACACTGAAGCTTTCTTT
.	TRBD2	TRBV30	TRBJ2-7	CAWSYSTSGPYEQYF	TGTGCCTGGAGTTACTCGACTAGCGGACCCTACGAGCAGTACTTC
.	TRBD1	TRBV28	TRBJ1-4	CASSKTTGGNEKLFF	TGTGCCAGCAGCAAAACGACAGGGGGTAATGAAAAACTGTTTTTT
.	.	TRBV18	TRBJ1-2	CASSPDPGNYGYTF	TGTGCCAGCTCACCAGATCCGGGGAACTATGGCTACACCTTC
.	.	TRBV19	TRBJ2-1	CASSSSGQYLNEQFF	TGTGCCAGTAGTAGTAGCGGCCAATATCTGAATGAGCAGTTCTTC
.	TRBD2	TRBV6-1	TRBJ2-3	CASSGGREGRGTDTQYF	TGTGCCAGCAGTGGAGGGCGGGAGGGAAGGGGTACAGATACGCAGTATTTT
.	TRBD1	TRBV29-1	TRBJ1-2	CSVNRGTNYGYTF	TGCAGCGTTAACAGGGGGACTAACTATGGCTACACCTTC
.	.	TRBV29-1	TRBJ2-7	CSVVRDSPYEQYF	TGCAGCGTGGTCCGAGACAGCCCCTACGAGCAGTACTTC
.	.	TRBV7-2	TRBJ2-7	CASSLSGVRPEQYF	TGTGCCAGCAGCTTGTCAGGCGTTCGGCCCGAGCAGTACTTC
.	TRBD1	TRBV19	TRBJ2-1	CASRTGQGYNEQFF	TGTGCCAGTAGGACGGGACAGGGGTACAATGAGCAGTTCTTC
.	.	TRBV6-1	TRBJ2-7	CASAVEAGYEQYF	TGTGCCAGCGCGGTTGAGGCGGGGTACGAGCAGTACTTC
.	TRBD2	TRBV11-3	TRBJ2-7	CASTSSGPTAYEQYF	TGTGCCAGCACCTCTAGCGGGCCTACCGCCTACGAGCAGTACTTC
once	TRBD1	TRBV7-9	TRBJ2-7	CASSLADRRSEQYF	TGTGCCAGCAGCTTAGCGGACAGGCGGAGCGAGCAGTACTTC
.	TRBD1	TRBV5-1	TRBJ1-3	CASSLGGTGTGNTIYF	TGCGCCAGCAGCTTGGGCGGGACAGGGACAGGAAACACCATATATTTT
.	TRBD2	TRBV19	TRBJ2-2	CASRGLSEGELFF	TGTGCCAGTAGGGGACTATCGGAGGGGGAGCTGTTTTTT
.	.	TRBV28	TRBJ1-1	CASSPPGAEAFF	TGTGCCAGCAGCCCACCGGGAGCTGAAGCTTTCTTT
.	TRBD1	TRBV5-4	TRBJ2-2	CASSLGQGKNTGELFF	TGTGCCAGCAGCTTGGGACAGGGAAAGAACACCGGGGAGCTGTTTTTT
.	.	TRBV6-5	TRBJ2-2	CASSLTVSGELFF	TGTGCCAGCAGTCTTACAGTCTCCGGGGAGCTGTTTTTT
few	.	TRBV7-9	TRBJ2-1	CASSAYNDNEQFF	TGTGCCAGCAGCGCATACAACGACAATGAGCAGTTCTTC
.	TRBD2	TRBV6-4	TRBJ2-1	CASTKTLAGGPGYNEQFF	TGTGCCAGCACCAAAACACTAGCGGGAGGGCCTGGGTACAATGAGCAGTTCTTC
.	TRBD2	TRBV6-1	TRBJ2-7	CASGGGSYEQYF	TGTGCCAGCGGGGGAGGGAGCTACGAGCAGTACTTC
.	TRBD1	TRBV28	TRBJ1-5	CASSFPWTGGNQPQHF	TGTGCCAGCAGTTTCCCTTGGACAGGAGGCAATCAGCCCCAGCATTTT
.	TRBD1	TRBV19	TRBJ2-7	CASSFLPGTGFFSEQYF	TGTGCCAGTAGTTTCCTCCCCGGGACAGGGTTCTTTTCCGAGCAGTACTTC
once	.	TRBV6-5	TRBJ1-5	CASSPTGGVNQPQHF	TGTGCCAGCAGTCCTACCGGGGGTGTCAATCAGCCCCAGCATTTT
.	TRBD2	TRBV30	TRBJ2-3	CGTSSGGSKDTQYF	TGTGGGACTAGCTCCGGCGGCAGCAAAGATACGCAGTATTTT
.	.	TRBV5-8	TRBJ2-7	CASSNSGYEQYF	TGTGCCAGCAGCAACTCAGGCTACGAGCAGTACTTC
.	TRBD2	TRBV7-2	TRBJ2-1	CASSFGLAGGSEQFF	TGTGCCAGCAGCTTTGGACTAGCGGGAGGGAGTGAGCAGTTCTTC
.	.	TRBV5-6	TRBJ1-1	CASSVTGNTEAFF	TGTGCCAGCAGCGTGACAGGGAACACTGAAGCTTTCTTT